A single TCR beta chain is shown here with its context. The data stem from a study of blood T cell repertoires in COVID-19. Study at large: Italy, Spain and the United States were the sources of the convalescent and acute COVID-19 samples.

In the authors' methods: The assay estimated nucleated cells by amplifying reference gene primers. Using immunoSEQ multiplex PCR, the repertoire was profiled, and TCRdb retains in-frame clones only, with some absent. The V and J calls and clone size come from that table; D and trimming were worked out from the DNA. The sample holds 200,000 to 250,000 clones; 80% are singletons and the top ten take roughly 13%. The CDR3 has 13 residues. Germline values: CDR1 SGHVS, CDR2 FQNEAQ. The V and J ends lost 5 bases and 9 bases, in that order; junction bases with no gene match: 7. The chain links TRBV7-8 to TRBJ2-1; 7 positions match TRBD1. Sequenced input: peripheral blood. The sequence was obtained from a human donor in a cohort sampled during active COVID-19. In nucleotides, the CDR3 is TGTGCCAGCAGCCTCCGCAGGGGGAGTGAGCAGTTCTTC. Translated, it gives CASSLRRGSEQFF.